This T cell receptor beta chain was identified during a study of cytotoxic CD8 clonotypes in ibrutinib-treated CLL. Overall study context: The patients, roughly ten relapsed/refractory and approximately 14 treatment-naive, included 17 who were IGHV unmutated.

Whole-study results and caveats: Treatment left the uncommon public clonotypes either contracted or stable in frequency. At the start, clonality exceeded age-matched healthy donors and followed circulating CD8+ T-cell counts.

Here immunoSEQ multiplex PCR was the method, and the copy in TCRdb shows in-frame clones only, minus some. The repertoire consists of about 120,000 clones, with about 53% occurring once and the leading ten covering about 40%. A note on this clone: Its antigen remains unknown. The sample contains more than one DNA sequence encoding this CDR3.

Trimming pared 7 bases from V and 2 bases from J, leaving 8 bases between. Germline V CDR1 and CDR2: SQVTM, ANQGSEA. The CDR3 runs to 11 residues. The source of this sequence is a human donor with chronic lymphocytic leukemia. Here the sequenced sample was PBMCs, taken after 24 months of ibrutinib treatment. This chain uses TRBV29-1 with TRBJ2-5; TRBD1 is a possible D gene (6 bases). The CDR3 protein is CSAGQQETQYF. CDR3 DNA: TGCAGCGCGGGACAACAAGAGACCCAGTACTTC. The whole variable domain, filled in from reference TRBV29-1 and TRBJ2-5, reads SAVISQKPSRDICQRGTSLTIQCQVDSQVTMMFWYRQQPGQSLTLIATANQGSEATYESGFVIDKFPISRPNLTFSTLTVSNMSPEDSSIYLCSAGQQETQYFGPGTRLLVL.